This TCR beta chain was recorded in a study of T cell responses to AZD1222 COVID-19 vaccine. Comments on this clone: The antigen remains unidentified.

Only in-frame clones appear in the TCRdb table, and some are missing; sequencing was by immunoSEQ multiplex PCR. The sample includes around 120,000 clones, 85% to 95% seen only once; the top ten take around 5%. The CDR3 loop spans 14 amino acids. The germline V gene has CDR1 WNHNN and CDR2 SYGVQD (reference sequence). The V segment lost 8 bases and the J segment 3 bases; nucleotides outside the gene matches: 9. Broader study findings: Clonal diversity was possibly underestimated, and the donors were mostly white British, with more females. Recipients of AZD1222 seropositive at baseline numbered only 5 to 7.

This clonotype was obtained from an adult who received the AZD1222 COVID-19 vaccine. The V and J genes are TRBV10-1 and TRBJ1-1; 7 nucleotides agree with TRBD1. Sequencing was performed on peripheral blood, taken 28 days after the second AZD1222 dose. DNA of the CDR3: TGCGCCAGCGCCCCAGGACAGGAGGACACTGAAGCTTTCTTT. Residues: CASAPGQEDTEAFF.